This T cell receptor beta chain comes out of a study of Ad26.COV2.S vaccination and SARS-CoV-2 variants (dated by TCRdb to the early 2020s). Regarding the research as a whole: Donors in the vaccine arm were drawn from COV1001, a multicentre, randomized, double-blind, placebo-controlled phase I-IIa trial testing Ad26.COV2.S in healthy adults. Ad26.COV2.S was administered intramuscularly at 5 x 10^10 or 1 x 10^11 viral particles, either as a single shot or as two shots given 56 days apart. The specificity and breadth of SARS-CoV-2-reactive T cell receptors after Ad26.COV2.S vaccination were assessed by TCRbeta repertoire sequencing. The TCR-sequenced set comprised roughly 30 samples: about 19 Ad26.COV2.S vaccine recipients, 5 placebo recipients and 8 SARS-CoV-2 convalescent individuals. Participants in the trial were split at random into five groups of five each, receiving low-dose or high-dose Ad26.COV2.S once or twice, or else placebo on both occasions. Throughout the experiments and outcome assessment, investigators stayed blinded to trial group allocation.

The sample's treatment or condition label is to be understood as: around 19 received Ad26.COV2.S at low or high dose, single or two shots; five or six received placebo; per-sample allocation not given. For vaccine and placebo recipients, the sequenced repertoires came from samples collected on day 63 after the first injection. Cohort 1b enrolled around 24 adults aged 18-55 years at a single site in Boston, USA, between 29 July and 7 August 2020. Ad26.COV2.S was a replication-incompetent adenovirus type 26 vector that expressed a prefusion-stabilized SARS-CoV-2 spike protein derived from the original Wuhan strain. TCRbeta CDR3 regions were sequenced with the immunoSEQ Assay. After extraction, genomic DNA underwent amplification by bias-controlled multiplex PCR, followed by high-throughput sequencing. The paper's processing steps were these. To quantify the absolute abundance of every unique TCRbeta CDR3 region, sequences were collapsed and filtered. T cell fraction was estimated by normalizing TCRbeta template counts to usable DNA, which was measured by amplifying reference genes present in all nucleated cells. Repertoire TCRs were annotated as SARS-CoV-2-specific when V gene, CDR3 amino acid sequence and J gene were exactly matched to a known reactive TCR set. The reference SARS-CoV-2 TCR set came from MIRA and was filtered for enrichment in COVID-19-positive ImmuneCODE repertoires, removing public or cross-reactive TCRs. Drawing on the MIRA antigens, annotated TCRs were analysed further at the level of specific ORF or position within ORF. Breadth was defined as the number of annotated unique rearrangements divided by the total number of unique productive rearrangements, and depth was defined as the summed frequency of the annotated unique rearrangements. TCR breadth was compared between groups using two-sided Wilcoxon rank-sum tests. The clones in this table, taken by TCRdb from immuneACCESS, are in-frame only. Not every clone is retained; where verified, under half of the shortfall comes from an unresolved V gene, and the cause of the rest is unknown. V and J calls plus clone size are reproduced from that table; the DNA served to infer D and trimming. The sample contains fewer than 500,000 clones, approximately 92% of them found a single time. The ten largest clonotypes hold about 2.5% of the sample.

General findings and caveats noted by the study authors: Ad26.COV2.S recipients had higher spike-specific TCR breadth than placebo recipients (P = 0.0014). Substantial breadth of spike-specific CD8+ and CD4+ T cell responses was reported after vaccination. The authors noted that total T cell responses may have been underestimated by the TCR breadth and depth analyses. The study was not powered for comparison of responses between vaccine doses or regimens. Comparable non-spike TCR breadth was observed between vaccine and placebo recipients, consistent with only spike being contained in the vaccine.

Points on this clone: Its antigen remains unidentified. The sample holds no much larger clone one base away, and base qualities are not on file.

The sequencing used peripheral blood, collected in a trial of Ad26.COV2.S vaccine versus placebo. The receptor comes from a person aged 18 to 59 who received the Ad26.COV2.S COVID-19 vaccine or a placebo.

The CDR3 reads CASSLTGALSSYGYTF. The DNA sequence follows: TGTGCCAGCAGTTTGACAGGGGCTCTTTCTAGCTATGGCTACACCTTC. The sequence is built from TRBV27 and TRBJ1-2, with 8 junctional bases fitting TRBD1. For CDR1 and CDR2, the germline V gene (reference sequence) lists MNHEY and SMNVEV. V trim: 3 bases; J trim: 4 bases; unmatched bases: 10. The CDR3 goes from the cysteine to the phenylalanine over 16 residues. The read is trimmed to its CDR3 DNA, 48 bases read in frame from base 1.